Listed below are T cell receptor beta chains from one sample, sequenced in a study of cytomegalovirus exposure and HLA in healthy donors. Profiling relied on immunoSEQ multiplex PCR, and the TCRdb table lists in-frame clones only, not all of them. The sample lists roughly 100,000 clones, 75% seen once, with 8.5% to 12% in the top ten. The sample was PBMCs. The origin of the receptors is a man in his forties or fifties in good health and CMV-seronegative. Both conserved end residues are part of each CDR3. A D gene is named only where the DNA matches it firmly. Expanded clones get a size class; other rows say once, few or many, or leave the size out.

clone size: few
D gene: NA
J gene: TRBJ2-1
V gene: TRBV11-2
CDR3 protein: CASSLEGARNEQFF
CDR3 DNA: TGTGCCAGCAGCTTAGAGGGGGCGCGGAATGAGCAGTTCTTC

clone size: NA
D gene: NA
J gene: TRBJ1-2
V gene: TRBV30
CDR3 protein: CGGGNYGYTF
CDR3 DNA: TGCGGCGGGGGGAACTATGGCTACACCTTC

clone size: NA
D gene: NA
J gene: TRBJ2-7
V gene: TRBV28
CDR3 protein: CASMSGGIGEQYF
CDR3 DNA: TGTGCCAGCATGTCCGGGGGAATAGGCGAGCAGTACTTC

clone size: few
D gene: NA
J gene: TRBJ2-3
V gene: TRBV7-2
CDR3 protein: CASSLDGGRWYF
CDR3 DNA: TGTGCCAGCAGCTTAGACGGGGGGCGTTGGTATTTT

clone size: NA
D gene: NA
J gene: TRBJ2-4
V gene: TRBV27
CDR3 protein: CASSFGAAKNIQYF
CDR3 DNA: TGTGCCAGCAGTTTTGGGGCCGCCAAAAACATTCAGTACTTC

clone size: NA
D gene: NA
J gene: TRBJ1-5
V gene: TRBV18
CDR3 protein: CASSPTIWTESNQPQHF
CDR3 DNA: TGTGCCAGCTCACCAACTATTTGGACAGAGAGCAATCAGCCCCAGCATTTT

clone size: NA
D gene: NA
J gene: TRBJ2-7
V gene: TRBV6-6
CDR3 protein: CASSVFVQEYEQYF
CDR3 DNA: TGTGCCAGTTCGGTGTTCGTGCAAGAGTACGAGCAGTACTTC

clone size: NA
D gene: TRBD2
J gene: TRBJ2-7
V gene: TRBV30
CDR3 protein: CAWSYLTSGVSKQYF
CDR3 DNA: TGTGCCTGGAGTTACTTGACTAGCGGGGTGTCTAAGCAGTACTTC

clone size: NA
D gene: NA
J gene: TRBJ2-5
V gene: TRBV6-4
CDR3 protein: CASSVVGGAGETQYF
CDR3 DNA: TGTGCCAGCAGTGTCGTAGGGGGCGCGGGGGAGACCCAGTACTTC

clone size: NA
D gene: TRBD2
J gene: TRBJ2-3
V gene: TRBV9
CDR3 protein: CASSATSDTDTQYF
CDR3 DNA: TGTGCCAGCAGCGCAACTAGCGACACAGATACGCAGTATTTT

clone size: NA
D gene: NA
J gene: TRBJ1-5
V gene: TRBV19
CDR3 protein: CASSMWSGGSSNQPQHF
CDR3 DNA: TGTGCCAGTAGTATGTGGAGTGGAGGGTCAAGCAATCAGCCCCAGCATTTT

clone size: few
D gene: TRBD2
J gene: TRBJ2-7
V gene: TRBV6-5
CDR3 protein: CASSYGGLAGAYEQYF
CDR3 DNA: TGTGCCAGCAGTTACGGGGGACTAGCGGGGGCCTACGAGCAGTACTTC

clone size: NA
D gene: NA
J gene: TRBJ1-6
V gene: TRBV19
CDR3 protein: CASNSGNYNSPLHF
CDR3 DNA: TGTGCCAGTAACTCCGGGAACTATAATTCACCCCTCCACTTT

clone size: NA
D gene: TRBD2
J gene: TRBJ2-7
V gene: TRBV9
CDR3 protein: CASSPSGRDEQYF
CDR3 DNA: TGTGCCAGCAGCCCTAGCGGGAGGGACGAGCAGTACTTC

clone size: NA
D gene: TRBD1
J gene: TRBJ1-1
V gene: TRBV4-1
CDR3 protein: CASSHPNRGTEAFF
CDR3 DNA: TGCGCCAGCAGCCACCCCAACAGGGGTACTGAAGCTTTCTTT

clone size: NA
D gene: TRBD1
J gene: TRBJ2-5
V gene: TRBV6-5
CDR3 protein: CASSYLGTGKETQYF
CDR3 DNA: TGTGCCAGCAGTTACCTTGGGACAGGGAAAGAGACCCAGTACTTC

clone size: few
D gene: TRBD1
J gene: TRBJ1-1
V gene: TRBV6-5
CDR3 protein: CASREPGTGKTEAFF
CDR3 DNA: TGTGCCAGCAGAGAACCCGGGACAGGGAAAACTGAAGCTTTCTTT

clone size: few
D gene: NA
J gene: TRBJ2-3
V gene: TRBV7-3
CDR3 protein: CASSLASVTDTQYF
CDR3 DNA: TGTGCCAGCAGCTTGGCTAGCGTCACAGATACGCAGTATTTT

clone size: NA
D gene: TRBD1
J gene: TRBJ2-3
V gene: TRBV5-1
CDR3 protein: CASSLVGQGTGDTQYF
CDR3 DNA: TGCGCCAGCAGCTTGGTAGGACAGGGTACGGGAGATACGCAGTATTTT

clone size: NA
D gene: TRBD1
J gene: TRBJ2-7
V gene: TRBV28
CDR3 protein: CASSRTGAYEQYF
CDR3 DNA: TGTGCCAGCAGCCGGACAGGGGCCTACGAGCAGTACTTC